This TCR beta chain stems from a study of vaccination effects on CD4 cells after COVID-19. Concerning this clone: The antigen is undetermined.

The CDR3 spans 14 residues. The ends were cut back, 1 base at V and 4 bases at J, with 8 bases in the middle. Germline CDR1 SGHAT, CDR2 FQDESV (reference sequence). Subsequent to approximately 11 days of culture, CD4+ T cells were isolated. Both day 3 and day 7 saw half the medium replaced with IL-2 medium. Generated by immunoSEQ multiplex PCR, the TCRdb table keeps only in-frame clones and is missing some. There are roughly 31,000 clones in the sample; less than 85% occur only once, and about 4% lies in the top ten. This specimen consisted of CD4+ T cells from PBMCs cultured without peptide, obtained before COVID-19 vaccination. The clonotype comes from a human donor who received a COVID-19 vaccine. V usage is TRBV11-1 and J usage is TRBJ2-1; D call uncertain. The chain's CDR3 is CASSLGGSYNEQFF. CDR3 in DNA: TGTGCCAGCAGCTTAGGCGGCAGTTACAATGAGCAGTTCTTC.